Below, 11 T cell receptor beta chains from the same sample are listed, as sequenced in a study of early T cells in non-severe SARS-CoV-2 infection. TCRdb called the 5' RACE reads again in MiXCR, with one record for every CDR3 protein. The sample carries 50,000 to 55,000 distinct CDR3 sequences, less than 9.5% recorded once. Sequencing used whole blood. The receptors were sampled from an adult who was a healthcare worker with PCR-confirmed SARS-CoV-2 infection or an uninfected control (not recorded which).

This clonotype was recorded many times. The rearrangement uses TRBV7-9 and TRBJ2-7, with 7 bases fitting TRBD2. The CDR3 runs 12 residues. Germline CDR1 is SEHNR and CDR2 is FQNEAQ (reference sequence). J lost 12 bases, V lost 1 base, and 6 bases had no gene match. The CDR3 DNA sequence: TGTGCCAGCAGCTTAGAAACTAGCGTGGGGTACTTC. It codes for CASSLETSVGYF. Filled out from reference TRBV7-9 and TRBJ2-7, the complete variable domain reads DTGVSQNPRHKITKRGQNVTFRCDPISEHNRLYWYRQTLGQGPEFLTYFQNEAQLEKSRLLSDRFSAERPKGSFSTLEIQRTEQGDSAMYLCASSLETSVGYFGPGTRLTVT.

This clonotype was seen ten or more times. The V call is TRBV5-1, the J call TRBJ1-1; D is possibly TRBD1 (6 bases). The germline V gene has CDR1 SGHRS and CDR2 YFSETQ. Trimming shortened V by 4 bases and J by 8 bases, and 15 bases separated the two germline ends. There are 13 residues in the CDR3. The CDR3 region is CASSRTGGYEAFF. As DNA, the CDR3 is TGCGCCAGCAGCCGGACGGGGGGCTACGAAGCTTTCTTT.

This clonotype showed up many times. The chain combines TRBV7-9 with TRBJ1-1; perhaps TRBD1 as D (6 bases). The CDR3 totals 12 residues. Germline CDR1 and CDR2: SEHNR and FQNEAQ (reference sequence). With 8 bases removed from V and 7 bases from J, the gap between germline ends came to 14 bases. CDR3 region: CASQKQGGEAFF. CDR3 nucleotides: TGTGCCAGCCAAAAACAGGGAGGTGAAGCTTTCTTT.

Many counts were recorded for this clonotype. The chain has TRBV29-1 and TRBJ1-2; the D is unclear. Germline-derived CDR1 and CDR2 are SQVTM and ANQGSEA. This CDR3 is built from 12 residues. The V end was cut by 6 bases, the J end by 4 bases, with 12 bases between. This CDR3 is CSVEDQIYGYTF. CDR3 nucleotide sequence: TGCAGCGTGGAGGATCAGATCTATGGCTACACCTTC.

Many counts were recorded for this clonotype. The chain couples TRBV11-2 to TRBJ2-1, with 11 bases that match TRBD2. Germline V gene lookup returns CDR1 SGHAT and CDR2 FQNNGV. The CDR3 loop spans 16 amino acids. The V gene end was trimmed by 6 bases and the J gene end by 3 bases; junction bases not matched to a gene: 7. The CDR3, as DNA: TGTGCCAGCAGGCAGACTAGCGGGGCCTACTACAATGAGCAGTTCTTC. Translated, it gives CASRQTSGAYYNEQFF.

This clonotype was detected ten times or more. The rearrangement uses TRBV7-8 and TRBJ2-2, with a tentative D call TRBD2 (5 bases). This CDR3 comprises 22 residues. Germline CDR1 SGHVS, CDR2 FQNEAQ. Trimming pared 5 bases from V and 2 bases from J, leaving 33 bases between. CDR3 nucleotide sequence: TGTGCCAGCAGCCCTAACTATGGGCGGAGGAAAGGAGGTGGGGAAAACACCGGGGAGCTGTTTTTT. This encodes CASSPNYGRRKGGGENTGELFF.

J is TRBJ2-7 and V is TRBV7-9, with 11 bases that match TRBD1. The CDR3 is 16 amino acids. The V and J ends lost 1 base and 5 bases, in that order; junction bases with no gene match: 7. Germline lookup yields CDR1 SEHNR and CDR2 FQNEAQ (reference sequence). The CDR3 nucleotides read TGTGCCAGCAGCTTAGTGTCCGGGACAGGGGGTGACGAGCAGTACTTC. This encodes CASSLVSGTGGDEQYF.

J is TRBJ2-1 and V is TRBV30, with a possible D match to TRBD2 (5 bases). V lost 8 bases, J lost 3 bases, and 8 bases lay in between. Germline CDR1 GTSNPN, CDR2 SVGIG (reference sequence). The CDR3 has 11 amino acids. CDR3 amino acids: CARGLYNEQFF. The CDR3 DNA reads TGTGCCCGCGGGCTCTACAATGAGCAGTTCTTC.

Many counts were recorded for this clonotype. The chain recombines TRBV5-1 with TRBJ2-6, with D uncertain. CDR3 length: 17 amino acids. V lost 0 bases to trimming and J lost 0 bases, with 10 bases between them. CDR1 is SGHRS, CDR2 YFSETQ, per germline. The chain's CDR3 is CASSLVLTDSGANVLTF. CDR3 nucleotide sequence: TGCGCCAGCAGCTTGGTTCTGACGGACTCTGGGGCCAACGTCCTGACTTTC.

The sample holds many counts of this clonotype. The chain uses TRBV20-1 and TRBJ1-5; the D is unclear. There are 14 residues in the CDR3. Germline lookup yields CDR1 DFQATT and CDR2 SNEGSKA (reference sequence). V gave up 6 bases and J gave up 7 bases, with 19 bases separating them. This CDR3 is CSAPGAIATQPQHF. The CDR3 bases are TGCAGTGCCCCAGGCGCGATAGCAACCCAGCCCCAGCATTTT.

Only a few counts were recorded for this clonotype. The V and J genes are TRBV28 and TRBJ2-7, with D possibly TRBD1 on 6 matching bases. The V end lost 1 base, the J end lost 4 bases, and 11 bases lay between the germline ends. The CDR3 covers 14 residues. The germline CDR1 and CDR2 sequences are MDHEN and SYDVKM. The DNA for the CDR3 is TGTGCCAGCAGTTTATTAGGGACAACGTACGAGCAGTACTTC. Encoded protein: CASSLLGTTYEQYF.